These 7 T cell receptor beta chains were sequenced from one sample in a study of blood T cell repertoires in COVID-19. Data came from immunoSEQ multiplex PCR; TCRdb stores just in-frame clones and leaves some out. The sample lists a few hundred thousand clones; approximately 86% were seen once. The sequenced sample was PBMCs or T cells enriched from blood (not recorded which). These receptor sequences come from a woman aged 60 to 75 who had recovered from COVID-19.

In the case of this clone: Distinct nucleotide sequences in the sample also encode this CDR3. V and J are TRBV4-1 and TRBJ1-2, with D possibly TRBD1 on 5 matching bases. The CDR3 is made up of 13 amino acids. Trimming took 0 bases from V and 8 from J, leaving 10 bases between them. Germline V lookup: CDR1 MGHRA, CDR2 YSYEKL. The CDR3: CASSQDRVGGYTF. The CDR3 bases are TGCGCCAGCAGCCAAGACAGGGTGGGGGGCTACACCTTC.

V is TRBV7-9 and J is TRBJ2-1, with 8 nucleotides matching TRBD1. Germline CDR1 is SEHNR and CDR2 is FQNEAQ (reference sequence). V shed 5 bases and J 8 bases; nucleotides not matched to a gene: 11. This CDR3 is 15 amino acids long. The CDR3 nucleotides are TGTGCCAGCAGCCCTCCCAGACAGGGGATCTATGAGCAGTTCTTC. Translation: CASSPPRQGIYEQFF.

The chain combines TRBV6-5 with TRBJ1-5; 7 nucleotides line up with TRBD1. V gave up 2 bases and J gave up 2 bases; unmatched junction bases: 3. Germline CDR1 MNHEY, CDR2 SVGAGI. CDR3 length equals 15 residues. This CDR3 is CASSYGRGGNQPQHF. DNA of the CDR3: TGTGCCAGCAGTTACGGCAGGGGGGGCAATCAGCCCCAGCATTTT.

In its sample, this clone was seen once. The chain links TRBV6-5 to TRBJ2-3; 10 positions match TRBD2. The CDR3 covers 15 residues. V gave up 6 bases and J gave up 5 bases; unmatched junction bases: 8. CDR1 is MNHEY and CDR2 is SVGAGI in the germline V gene. This chain's CDR3 is CASSSGTSAIDTQYF. Here the CDR3 DNA reads TGTGCCAGCAGCTCCGGGACTAGCGCTATAGATACGCAGTATTTT.

J is TRBJ2-1 and V is TRBV7-6; the D gene is possibly TRBD2 (6 bases). CDR3 size: 17 residues. V was pared by 3 bases and J by 0 bases, with 15 bases between. Germline CDR1 and CDR2: SGHVS and FNYEAQ. The CDR3 DNA reads as TGTGCCAGCAGCTTCCAAACAGCGGGTGTCTCCTACAATGAGCAGTTCTTC. Translating it yields CASSFQTAGVSYNEQFF. The whole variable domain, filled in from reference TRBV7-6 and TRBJ2-1, reads GAGVSQSPRYKVTKRGQDVALRCDPISGHVSLYWYRQALGQGPEFLTYFNYEAQQDKSGLPNDRFSAERPEGSISTLTIQRTEQRDSAMYRCASSFQTAGVSYNEQFFGPGTRLTVL.

This sequence joins TRBV27 and TRBJ1-1, with TRBD1 matching 8 bases. The CDR3 has 14 residues. Germline CDR1 reads MNHEY; CDR2 reads SMNVEV (reference sequence). V shed 8 bases and J 1 base; nucleotides not matched to a gene: 6. The CDR3 loop is CASGRQGRNTEAFF. DNA of the CDR3: TGTGCCAGCGGAAGACAGGGGAGGAACACTGAAGCTTTCTTT.

The chain carries TRBV7-2 and TRBJ1-4; maybe TRBD1 (6 bases). CDR1 and CDR2 from the germline V gene are SGHTA and FQGNSA. The CDR3 length is 13 residues. Trimming stripped 4 bases from V and 11 bases from J, with 14 bases between. The CDR3 sequence: CASSSGAVDKLFF. The CDR3 DNA sequence: TGTGCCAGCAGCTCAGGGGCGGTTGACAAACTGTTTTTT.